This TCR beta chain was found in a study of cytomegalovirus exposure and HLA in healthy donors. CDR1 and CDR2 from the germline V gene are GTSNPN and SVGIG (reference sequence). This CDR3 is 12 amino acids long. Trimming left V 8 bases short and J 3 bases short, with 10 bases between. This clone has just a few counts. Its antigen is as yet unknown. Both 60 Vbeta primers and 13 Jbeta primers went into the PCR. The table came from immunoSEQ multiplex PCR; TCRdb's copy has only in-frame clones and leaves some out. The sample yields 150,000 to 160,000 clones, roughly 83% seen once. General study points: Researchers counted some 150 TCR beta chains as cytomegalovirus-associated. Differences between HLA loci emerged in a later analysis of TCR association rates, with DRB1 most and HLA-C fewest. In a later analysis, V- and J-gene trimming of beta chains associated with a DCLRE1C missense variant, replicated independently.

The chain is built from TRBV30 and TRBJ2-2; possible D gene TRBD2, 5 bases. Sequenced sample: PBMCs. The source of this sequence is a man in his thirties or forties in good health and CMV-seropositive. Written as DNA, the CDR3 is TGTGCCGAGGGCAAATACACCGGGGAGCTGTTTTTT. Its translation is CAEGKYTGELFF. The complete variable domain, with remaining parts taken from reference TRBV30 and TRBJ2-2, reads SQTIHQWPATLVQPVGSPLSLECTVEGTSNPNLYWYRQAAGRGLQLLFYSVGIGQISSEVPQNLSASRPQDRQFILSSKKLLLSDSGFYLCAEGKYTGELFFGEGSRLTVL.